This T cell receptor beta chain was profiled in a study of blood T cells in healthy people across ages. Trimming pared 5 bases from V and 5 bases from J, leaving 17 bases between. This CDR3 has 15 residues. The germline V gene has CDR1 SGHTA and CDR2 FQGTGA. General study results and limits: Estimated diversity across one million T cells was deemed an underestimate.

A second PCR, run for roughly 7 to 11 cycles, used a sample-barcoded 5' primer plus a J-beta primer mix. TCRdb independently ran MiXCR on the 5' RACE reads; one entry per CDR3 protein. In the table there are about 1.1 million distinct CDR3 sequences, around two fifths of which are singletons. Concerning this clonotype itself: The antigen remains unidentified.

This TCR was sampled from a man younger than 35 in good health. V and J are TRBV7-3 and TRBJ2-3; D uncertain. Sequenced sample: blood. The chain's CDR3 is CASSLAAPYEDTQYF. In nucleotides, the CDR3 is TGTGCCAGCAGCCTCGCCGCTCCATACGAAGATACGCAGTATTTT.